This T cell receptor beta chain was recovered during a study of blood T cell repertoires in COVID-19. Study details: Sites in the United States, Italy and Spain provided acute and convalescent COVID-19 samples. In each case, the material was cDNA or gDNA derived from T cells, B-cell-depleted T cells, or PBMCs.

Original processing notes: Amplifying reference gene primers gave estimates of nucleated cell counts. Profiled with immunoSEQ multiplex PCR; TCRdb holds only in-frame clones, not every one. D and trimming were read from the DNA, whereas the V and J calls and clone size are those reported in that table. The repertoire consists of some 250,000 clones, with roughly 86% occurring once and the leading ten covering 0.65% to 0.9%. CDR3 length: 13 residues. Trimming removed 6 bases from V and 1 base from J; junction bases left unmatched: 2. In germline, CDR1 is MNHEY, CDR2 SMNVEV (reference sequence). The chain links TRBV27 to TRBJ1-1; TRBD1 aligns across 7 bases. This clonotype was sampled from a woman aged 25-40 years with acute or convalescent COVID-19. Material: peripheral blood. The CDR3 coding sequence is TGTGCCAGCAGCCGGACAGGGAACACTGAAGCTTTCTTT. This encodes CASSRTGNTEAFF.